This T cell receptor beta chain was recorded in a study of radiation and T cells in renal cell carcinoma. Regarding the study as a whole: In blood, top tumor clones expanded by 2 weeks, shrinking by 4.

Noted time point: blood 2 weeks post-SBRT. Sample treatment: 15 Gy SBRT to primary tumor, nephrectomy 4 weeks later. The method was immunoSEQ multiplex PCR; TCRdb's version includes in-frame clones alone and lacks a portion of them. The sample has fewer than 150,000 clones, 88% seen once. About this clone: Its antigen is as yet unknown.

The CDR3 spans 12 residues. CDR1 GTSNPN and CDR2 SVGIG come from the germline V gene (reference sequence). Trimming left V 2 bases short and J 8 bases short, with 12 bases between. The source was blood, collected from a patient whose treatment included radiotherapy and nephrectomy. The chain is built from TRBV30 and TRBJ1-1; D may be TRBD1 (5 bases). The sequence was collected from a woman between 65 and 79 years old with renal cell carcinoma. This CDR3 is CAWSPQGSEAFF. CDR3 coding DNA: TGTGCCTGGAGTCCTCAGGGATCCGAAGCTTTCTTT.